This TCR beta chain was observed in a study of cytomegalovirus exposure and HLA in healthy donors. The PCR ran on 60 Vbeta and 13 Jbeta primers. Generated by immunoSEQ multiplex PCR, the TCRdb table keeps only in-frame clones and is missing some. In the table there are around 150,000 clones, 68% of which are singletons. The length of the CDR3 is 14 residues. The trim removed 6 bases at V and 4 bases at J, leaving 7 bases unmatched. The V gene's germline CDR1 is LNHDA and CDR2 SQIVND (reference sequence). This chain connects TRBV19 to TRBJ2-3; 7 bases map to TRBD1. The sample comprised PBMCs. This TCR was sampled from a man aged 50 or older in good health and CMV-seronegative. The chain's CDR3 is CASSRQGPPDTQYF. For the CDR3, the DNA is TGTGCCAGTAGCCGACAGGGCCCTCCAGATACGCAGTATTTT.